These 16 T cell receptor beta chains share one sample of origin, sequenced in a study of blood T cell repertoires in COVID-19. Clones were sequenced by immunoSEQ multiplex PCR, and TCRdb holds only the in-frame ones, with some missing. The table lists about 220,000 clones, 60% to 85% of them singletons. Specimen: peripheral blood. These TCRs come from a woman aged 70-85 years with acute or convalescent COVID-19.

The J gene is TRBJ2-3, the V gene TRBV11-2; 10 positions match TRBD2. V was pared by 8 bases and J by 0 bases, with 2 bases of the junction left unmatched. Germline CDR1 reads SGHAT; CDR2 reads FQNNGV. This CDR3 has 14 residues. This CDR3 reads CASSAGGSTDTQYF. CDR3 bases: TGTGCCAGCTCAGCGGGGGGGAGCACAGATACGCAGTATTTT.

The CDR3 region is CASSDRGSGNTIYF. CDR3 DNA sequence: TGTGCCAGTAGTGACAGGGGCTCTGGAAACACCATATATTTT. The gene calls are TRBV19 and TRBJ1-3, with 8 bases matching TRBD1. In germline, CDR1 is LNHDA, CDR2 SQIVND (reference sequence). The CDR3 has 14 amino acids. J lost 0 bases, V lost 5 bases, and 0 bases had no gene match.

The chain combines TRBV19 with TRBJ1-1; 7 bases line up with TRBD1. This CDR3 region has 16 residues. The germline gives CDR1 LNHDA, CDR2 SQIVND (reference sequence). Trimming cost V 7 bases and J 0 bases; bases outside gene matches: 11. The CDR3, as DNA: TGTGCCAGTAAAGATCGACAGGGCGGATTGAACACTGAAGCTTTCTTT. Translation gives CASKDRQGGLNTEAFF.

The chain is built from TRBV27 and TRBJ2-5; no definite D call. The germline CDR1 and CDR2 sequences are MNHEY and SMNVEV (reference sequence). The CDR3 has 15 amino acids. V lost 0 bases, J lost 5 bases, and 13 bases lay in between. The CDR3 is CASSLSQGRLETQYF. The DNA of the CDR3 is TGTGCCAGCAGTTTATCGCAAGGCAGGCTGGAGACCCAGTACTTC.

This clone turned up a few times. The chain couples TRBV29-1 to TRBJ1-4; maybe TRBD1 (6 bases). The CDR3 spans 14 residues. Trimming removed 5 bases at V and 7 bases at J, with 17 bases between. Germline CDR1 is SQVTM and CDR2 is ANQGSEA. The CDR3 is CSVRGPGGSEKLFF. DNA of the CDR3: TGCAGCGTTCGCGGCCCGGGGGGCAGTGAAAAACTGTTTTTT.

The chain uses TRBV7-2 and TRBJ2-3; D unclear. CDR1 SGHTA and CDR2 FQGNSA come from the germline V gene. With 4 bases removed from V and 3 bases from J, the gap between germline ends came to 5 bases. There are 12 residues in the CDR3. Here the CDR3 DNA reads TGTGCCAGCAGCTCTAATACAGATACGCAGTATTTT. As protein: CASSSNTDTQYF.

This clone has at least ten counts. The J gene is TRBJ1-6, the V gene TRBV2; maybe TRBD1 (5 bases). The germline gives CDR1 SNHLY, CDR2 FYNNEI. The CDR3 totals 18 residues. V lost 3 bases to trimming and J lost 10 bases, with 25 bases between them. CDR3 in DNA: TGTGCCAGCAGTGACGGGGGTCCCTCGCGGTCTTATGGGTCACCCCTCCACTTT. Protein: CASSDGGPSRSYGSPLHF. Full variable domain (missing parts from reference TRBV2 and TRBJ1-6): EPEVTQTPSHQVTQMGQEVILRCVPISNHLYFYWYRQILGQKVEFLVSFYNNEISEKSEIFDDQFSVERPDGSNFTLKIRSTKLEDSAMYFCASSDGGPSRSYGSPLHFGNGTRLTVT.

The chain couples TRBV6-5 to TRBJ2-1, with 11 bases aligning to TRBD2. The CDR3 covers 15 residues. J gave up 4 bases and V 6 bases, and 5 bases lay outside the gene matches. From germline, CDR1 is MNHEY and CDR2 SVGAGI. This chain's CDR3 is CASRLTSGVYNEQFF. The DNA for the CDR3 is TGTGCCAGCAGGCTGACTAGCGGGGTGTACAATGAGCAGTTCTTC.

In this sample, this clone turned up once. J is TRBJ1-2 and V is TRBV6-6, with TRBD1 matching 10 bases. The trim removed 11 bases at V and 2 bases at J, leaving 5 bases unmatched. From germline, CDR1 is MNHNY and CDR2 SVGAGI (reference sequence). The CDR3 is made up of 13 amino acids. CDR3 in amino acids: CAGRQGANYGYTF. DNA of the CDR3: TGTGCCGGGAGACAGGGGGCCAACTATGGCTACACCTTC.

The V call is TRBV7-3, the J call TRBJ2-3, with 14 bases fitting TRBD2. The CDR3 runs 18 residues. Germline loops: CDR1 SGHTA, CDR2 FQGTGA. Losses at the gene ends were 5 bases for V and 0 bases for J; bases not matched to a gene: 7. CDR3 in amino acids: CASSPGLAGGLSTDTQYF. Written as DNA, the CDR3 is TGTGCCAGCAGCCCCGGACTAGCGGGGGGACTTAGCACAGATACGCAGTATTTT. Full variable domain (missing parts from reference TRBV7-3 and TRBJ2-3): GAGVSQTPSNKVTEKGKYVELRCDPISGHTALYWYRQSLGQGPEFLIYFQGTGAADDSGLPNDRFFAVRPEGSVSTLKIQRTERGDSAVYLCASSPGLAGGLSTDTQYFGPGTRLTVL.

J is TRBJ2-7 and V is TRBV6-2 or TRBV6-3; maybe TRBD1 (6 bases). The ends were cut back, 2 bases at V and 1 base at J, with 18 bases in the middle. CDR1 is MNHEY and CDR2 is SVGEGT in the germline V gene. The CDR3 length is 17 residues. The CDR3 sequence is CASSYPYPDRTSYEQYF. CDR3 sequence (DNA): TGTGCCAGCAGTTACCCATACCCCGACAGGACGTCCTACGAGCAGTACTTC.

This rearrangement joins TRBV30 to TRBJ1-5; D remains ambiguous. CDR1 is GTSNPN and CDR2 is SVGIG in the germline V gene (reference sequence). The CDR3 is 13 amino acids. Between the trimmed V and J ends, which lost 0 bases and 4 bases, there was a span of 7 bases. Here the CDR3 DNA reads TGTGCCTGGAGTGTAAACAGTAATCAGCCCCAGCATTTT. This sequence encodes CAWSVNSNQPQHF.

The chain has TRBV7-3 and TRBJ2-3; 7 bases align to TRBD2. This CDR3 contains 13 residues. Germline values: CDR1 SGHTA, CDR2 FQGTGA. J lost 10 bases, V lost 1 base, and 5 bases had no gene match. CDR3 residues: CASSLNPRGSQYF. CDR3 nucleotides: TGTGCCAGCAGCTTAAACCCGCGGGGGTCGCAGTATTTT.

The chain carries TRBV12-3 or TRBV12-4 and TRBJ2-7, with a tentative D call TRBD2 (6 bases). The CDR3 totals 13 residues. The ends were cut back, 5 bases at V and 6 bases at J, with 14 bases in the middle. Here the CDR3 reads CASSGIMGGEQYF. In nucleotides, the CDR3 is TGTGCCAGCAGTGGAATTATGGGAGGCGAGCAGTACTTC.

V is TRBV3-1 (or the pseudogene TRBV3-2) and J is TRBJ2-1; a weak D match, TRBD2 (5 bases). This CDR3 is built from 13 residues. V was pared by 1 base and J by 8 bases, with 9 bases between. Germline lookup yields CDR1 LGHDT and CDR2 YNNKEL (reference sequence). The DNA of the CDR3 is TGTGCCAGCAGCCAAGCAATGAGGGATGAGCAGTTCTTC. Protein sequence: CASSQAMRDEQFF.

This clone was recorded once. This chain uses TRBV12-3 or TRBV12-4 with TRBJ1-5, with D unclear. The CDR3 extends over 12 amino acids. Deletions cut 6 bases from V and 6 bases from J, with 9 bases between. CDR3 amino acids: CASSFSGQPQHF. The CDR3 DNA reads TGTGCCAGCAGCTTTTCAGGTCAGCCCCAGCATTTT.